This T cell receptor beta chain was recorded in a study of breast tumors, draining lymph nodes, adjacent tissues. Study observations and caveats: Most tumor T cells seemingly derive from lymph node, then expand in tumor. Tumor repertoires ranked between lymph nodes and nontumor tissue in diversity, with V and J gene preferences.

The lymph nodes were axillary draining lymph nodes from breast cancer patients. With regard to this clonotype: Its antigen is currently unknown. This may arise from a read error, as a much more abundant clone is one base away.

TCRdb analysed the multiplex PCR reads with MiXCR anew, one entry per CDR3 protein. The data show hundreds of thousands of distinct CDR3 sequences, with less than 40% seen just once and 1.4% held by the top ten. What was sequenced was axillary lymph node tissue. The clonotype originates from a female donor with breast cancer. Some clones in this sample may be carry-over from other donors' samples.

The CDR3: CASSHGTTGRGLTDTQYF. The DNA for the CDR3 is TGTGCCAGCAGCCACGGGACTACCGGGAGGGGGCTCACAGATACGCAGTATTTT. The genes are TRBV5-4 and TRBJ2-3; weak D call: TRBD2 (8 bases). This CDR3 spans 18 amino acids. Germline CDR1 is SGHNT and CDR2 is YYREEE (reference sequence). Trimming shortened V by 4 bases and J by 2 bases, and 23 bases separated the two germline ends.